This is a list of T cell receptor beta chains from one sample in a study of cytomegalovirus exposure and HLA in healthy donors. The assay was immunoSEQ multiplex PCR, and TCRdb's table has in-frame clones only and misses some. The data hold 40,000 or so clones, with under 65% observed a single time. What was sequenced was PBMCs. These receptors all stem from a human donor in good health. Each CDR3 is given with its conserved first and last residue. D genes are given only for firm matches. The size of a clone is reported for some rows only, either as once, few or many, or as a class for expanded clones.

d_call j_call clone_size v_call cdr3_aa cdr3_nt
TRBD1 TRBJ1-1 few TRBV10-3 CAISESGGNRGRTEAFF TGTGCCATCAGTGAATCAGGGGGGAACCGGGGAAGAACTGAAGCTTTCTTT
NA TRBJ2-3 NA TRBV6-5 CASSYGQRTDTQYF TGTGCCAGCAGCTACGGCCAACGCACAGATACGCAGTATTTT
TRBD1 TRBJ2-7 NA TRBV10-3 CAISEAGQGARYEQYF TGTGCCATCAGTGAGGCGGGACAGGGGGCCCGCTACGAGCAGTACTTC
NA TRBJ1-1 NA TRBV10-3 CAISQDIMNTEAFF TGTGCCATCAGTCAAGACATTATGAACACTGAAGCTTTCTTT
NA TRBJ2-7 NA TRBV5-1 CASSLVDGSSYEQYF TGCGCCAGCAGCTTGGTCGACGGGAGCTCCTACGAGCAGTACTTC
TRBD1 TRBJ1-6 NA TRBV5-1 CASASGTGYSPLHF TGCGCCAGCGCGTCCGGGACAGGTTATTCACCCCTCCACTTT
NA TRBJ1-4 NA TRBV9 CASSVGLATNEKLFF TGTGCCAGCAGCGTAGGTCTTGCAACTAATGAAAAACTGTTTTTT
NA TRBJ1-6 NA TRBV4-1 CASSQGAGYNSPLHF TGCGCCAGCAGCCAAGGGGCAGGCTATAATTCACCCCTCCACTTT
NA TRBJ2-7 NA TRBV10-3 CAISEARENEQYF TGTGCCATCAGTGAGGCCAGGGAAAACGAGCAGTACTTC
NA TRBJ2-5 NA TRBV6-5 CASSFPGTETQYF TGTGCCAGCAGCTTCCCGGGTACAGAGACCCAGTACTTC
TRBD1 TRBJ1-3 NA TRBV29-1 CSVGDRGLNTIYF TGCAGCGTTGGGGACAGGGGTTTAAACACCATATATTTT
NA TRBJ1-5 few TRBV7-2 CASSPGPWPQHF TGTGCCAGCAGCCCAGGTCCATGGCCCCAGCATTTT
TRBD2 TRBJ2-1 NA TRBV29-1 CSGERGSSYNEQFF TGCAGCGGAGAGCGGGGGAGCTCCTACAATGAGCAGTTCTTC
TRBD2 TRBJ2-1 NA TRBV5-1 CASSLVSSGGHNEQFF TGCGCCAGCAGCTTGGTGTCTAGCGGGGGACACAATGAGCAGTTCTTC
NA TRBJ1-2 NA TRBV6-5 CASSPPQGYGYTF TGTGCCAGCAGTCCCCCGCAGGGCTATGGCTACACCTTC
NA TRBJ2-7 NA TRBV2 CASSGARGYEQYF TGTGCCAGCAGTGGTGCCAGAGGCTACGAGCAGTACTTC